This TCR beta chain appears in the sequencing data of a study of technical replicates of blood from four donors. The germline V gene has CDR1 SGHRS and CDR2 YFSETQ. This CDR3 spans 16 amino acids. V trimming: 3 bases; J trimming: 3 bases; junction bases outside the gene matches: 12. Clones were read by immunoSEQ multiplex PCR, and TCRdb kept only the in-frame ones, dropping some. Among some 84,000 clones listed, more than 85% were seen once. The sequence was obtained from a human donor in good health. The chain links TRBV5-1 to TRBJ2-7; 7 bases match TRBD2. Material for sequencing was T cells isolated from PBMCs. The CDR3 spells CASSSGFSGASYEQYF. CDR3 nucleotides: TGCGCCAGCAGCTCGGGGTTCAGCGGGGCGAGCTACGAGCAGTACTTC. Full variable domain (remainder filled in from reference TRBV5-1 and TRBJ2-7): KAGVTQTPRYLIKTRGQQVTLSCSPISGHRSVSWYQQTPGQGLQFLFEYFSETQRNKGNFPGRFSGRQFSNSRSEMNVSTLELGDSALYLCASSSGFSGASYEQYFGPGTRLTVT.